The 2 T cell receptor beta chains in this list originate from one sample, sequenced in a study of blood T cell repertoires in COVID-19. Measured with immunoSEQ multiplex PCR; TCRdb has only the in-frame clones, and not every one. Of 210,000 or so clones listed, about four fifths are singletons. Sequencing was carried out using PBMCs or T cells enriched from blood (not recorded which). Receptors were obtained from a woman in her forties or fifties who had been exposed to COVID-19.

The chain links TRBV5-4 to TRBJ1-6; a possible D gene is TRBD1 (6 bases). Germline V CDR1 and CDR2: SGHNT, YYREEE (reference sequence). V lost 4 bases to trimming and J lost 8 bases, with 16 bases between them. CDR3 length equals 15 residues. The CDR3 loop reads CASSTDGGAYSPLHF. The CDR3 DNA reads as TGTGCCAGCAGCACGGATGGGGGCGCATATTCACCCCTCCACTTT.

The chain employs TRBV2 and TRBJ1-2, with D uncertain. Per the germline V gene, CDR1 is SNHLY and CDR2 is FYNNEI. The V gene lost 2 bases and the J gene lost 4 bases, with 8 bases spanning the gap. The CDR3 sequence is 13 residues long. CDR3 residues: CASSERESYGYTF. DNA for the CDR3: TGTGCCAGCAGTGAAAGAGAATCCTATGGCTACACCTTC. The full variable domain, in which reference TRBV2 and TRBJ1-2 provide the parts outside the CDR3, is EPEVTQTPSHQVTQMGQEVILRCVPISNHLYFYWYRQILGQKVEFLVSFYNNEISEKSEIFDDQFSVERPDGSNFTLKIRSTKLEDSAMYFCASSERESYGYTFGSGTRLTVV.